The 27 T cell receptor beta chains listed next were all sequenced from one sample in a study of CD4 and CD8 cells across lung adenocarcinoma regions. TCRdb reanalysed the PCR reads using MiXCR and keeps one entry per CDR3 protein. This table has 16,000 or so distinct CDR3 sequences, around 53% appearing once. The material sequenced was CD8+ T cells from the center of a lung tumor. Every receptor here comes from a female donor with lung adenocarcinoma. The CD4 and CD8 labels of this study may be unreliable.

As to this clonotype: One junction end disagrees with the germline gene, perhaps due to a read error. The chain has TRBV6-1 and TRBJ2-5; D tentatively reads TRBD1 or TRBD2 (5 bases each). The CDR3 spans 17 residues. Germline assignment: CDR1 MNHNS and CDR2 SASEGT. The CDR3 nucleotides read TGTGGCAGCAGTGAAGTACTGCCGGGGCGTCACGAAGGGTTTCAGTACTTC. Amino acid sequence: CGSSEVLPGRHEGFQYF.

In its sample, this clonotype ranks as medium-sized. The gene calls are TRBV10-1 and TRBJ1-1; D not resolved. V was cut by 6 bases and J by 1 base, with 3 bases left in between. Germline values: CDR1 WNHNN, CDR2 SYGVQD (reference sequence). CDR3 length: 11 amino acids. The CDR3 DNA is TGCGCCAGCAGAGGGAACACTGAAGCTTTCTTT. Protein: CASRGNTEAFF.

The V gene is TRBV6-8, the J gene TRBJ2-4; tentative D call: TRBD2 (6 bases). Germline V lookup: CDR1 MNHGY, CDR2 SAAAGT. CDR3 length: 14 residues. CDR3 sequence (DNA): TGTGGCGTCACGGGGCGGGGAGCCAAAAACATTCAGTACTTC. Translated: CGVTGRGAKNIQYF.

This sequence joins TRBV27 and TRBJ1-1, with a possible D match to TRBD1 (5 bases). Trimming took 8 bases from V and 7 from J, leaving 23 bases between them. The CDR3 contains 15 residues. Looked up from germline, CDR1 is MNHEY and CDR2 is SMNVEV (reference sequence). The CDR3 reads CASSLQGGRRYEAFF. As DNA, the CDR3 is TGTGCCAGCTCCCTCCAGGGTGGCCGACGCTATGAAGCTTTCTTT.

Ten or more counts support this clonotype. The chain couples TRBV6-1 to TRBJ1-6, with 7 bases aligning to TRBD1. Per germline, CDR1 MNHNS and CDR2 SASEGT. CDR3 length: 16 amino acids. With 6 bases clipped from V and 10 bases from J, the junction kept 15 bases outside the gene matches. Written as DNA, the CDR3 is TGTGCCAGCAGCCCGAACAGGGGAGTGGGGGAATCACCCCTCCACTTT. Translated: CASSPNRGVGESPLHF.

In the case of this clonotype: A junction end diverges from the germline sequence, so it may reflect a read error. CDR3 coding DNA: TGTGCCAGCAGTGACGGGGGGGCCAGGAATGCGCAGTTCTTT. As protein: CASSDGGARNAQFF. The chain has TRBV6-1 and TRBJ2-1; 8 bases map to TRBD2. This CDR3 has 14 amino acids. Germline V gene sequence: CDR1 MNHNS, CDR2 SASEGT.

This sequence joins TRBV6-1 and TRBJ2-5; D is perhaps TRBD1 or TRBD2 (6 bases each). Germline V gene data show CDR1 as MNHNS and CDR2 as SASEGT. This CDR3 spans 17 amino acids. The V and J ends lost 3 bases and 0 bases respectively, with 17 bases between them. In DNA, the CDR3 is TGTGCCAGCAGTGAGGGGGCCGGGGGCAGTGACCAAGAGACCCAGTACTTC. Amino acid sequence: CASSEGAGGSDQETQYF.

This clonotype was seen a few times. The rearrangement joins TRBV27 to TRBJ2-1; 10 bases match TRBD2. The tail of the sequence fits TRBJ2-7 better, so the J call may be wrong. CDR1 and CDR2 (germline): MNHEY, SMNVEV (reference sequence). This CDR3 comprises 14 residues. The CDR3 protein is CASSPGLARGEQYF. In nucleotides, the CDR3 is TGTGCCAGCAGCCCGGGACTAGCGAGGGGCGAGCAGTACTTC.

This chain links TRBV7-2 with TRBJ2-4; D possibly corresponds to TRBD2 (7 bases). Germline assignment: CDR1 SGHTA and CDR2 FQGNSA. The V end lost 8 bases, the J end lost 13 bases, and 30 bases lay between the germline ends. The CDR3 is 16 residues long. The CDR3 DNA sequence: TGTGCCAGCCGCTCTGGGGGCGGGGGAGCGAAAAACACGCAGTACTTC. It translates to CASRSGGGGAKNTQYF.

V usage is TRBV7-8 and J usage is TRBJ2-5, with 8 bases matching TRBD1. Losses at the gene ends were 1 base for V and 11 bases for J; bases not matched to a gene: 6. The CDR3 is made up of 13 amino acids. Germline assignment: CDR1 SGHVS and CDR2 FQNEAQ. The CDR3 region is CASSLGQGSGQYF. In DNA, the CDR3 is TGTGCCAGCAGCTTAGGACAGGGGAGCGGGCAGTACTTC.

This clonotype showed up just once. The chain has TRBV7-2 and TRBJ2-1; a weak D match, TRBD1 (5 bases). From germline, CDR1 is SGHTA and CDR2 FQGNSA. V lost 4 bases and J lost 4, with 11 bases in between. This CDR3 is built from 14 residues. CDR3 bases: TGTGCCAGCAGCTCGAGGCAGGGTTACAATGAGCAGTTCTTC. This translates into CASSSRQGYNEQFF.

The chain has TRBV30 and TRBJ2-2, with unresolved D. The germline CDR1 and CDR2 sequences are GTSNPN and SVGIG (reference sequence). This CDR3 comprises 14 residues. V was shortened by 4 bases and J by 0 bases, with 9 bases between the two germline ends. CDR3 nucleotides: TGTGCCTGGATAAGACCGCCGAACACCGGGGAGCTGTTTTTT. Its protein product is CAWIRPPNTGELFF.

This clonotype has ten or more counts. The rearrangement links TRBV9 to TRBJ2-1, with D uncertain. The CDR3 has 12 amino acids. The germline V gene encodes CDR1 SGDLS and CDR2 YYNGEE. With 5 bases removed from V and 8 bases from J, the gap between germline ends came to 11 bases. The CDR3 region has the DNA TGTGCCAGCAGAGGTCTCGCGGATGAGCAGTTCTTC. Protein: CASRGLADEQFF.

V is TRBV6-5 and J is TRBJ2-1, with 11 bases lining up with TRBD2. V gave up 2 bases and J gave up 6 bases; unmatched junction bases: 3. The V gene's germline CDR1 is MNHEY and CDR2 SVGAGI. The CDR3 runs 15 residues. CDR3 amino acids: CASSYVGTSGNEQFF. Written as DNA, the CDR3 is TGTGCCAGCAGTTACGTCGGGACTAGCGGCAATGAGCAGTTCTTC.

Turning to this clonotype: The junction departs from the called germline gene at one end, perhaps through a read error. This sequence joins TRBV11-3 and TRBJ2-3, with a tentative D call TRBD1 (5 bases). The CDR3 extends over 17 amino acids. CDR1 is SGHNT and CDR2 is YENEEA in the germline V gene. The CDR3 is CASSKRGSLGPTNMQYF. The CDR3 bases are TGTGCCAGCAGCAAGAGAGGTAGCCTGGGGCCCACAAATATGCAGTATTTC.

The CDR3 DNA reads as TGTGCCAGCAGTTTTTACGGGGGTGACTATGGCTACACCTTC. Translation gives CASSFYGGDYGYTF. This chain connects TRBV12-3 or TRBV12-4 to TRBJ1-2; TRBD1 is a possible D gene (5 bases). V lost 3 bases and J 3 bases, leaving 11 bases between the germline ends. This CDR3 is 14 amino acids long.

This chain links TRBV6-5 with TRBJ2-4; D call uncertain. This CDR3 contains 14 residues. Germline values: CDR1 MNHEY, CDR2 SVGAGI. Trimming took 2 bases from V and 3 from J, leaving 8 bases between them. CDR3 residues: CASSYGPFKNIQYF. The CDR3 DNA follows: TGTGCCAGCAGTTACGGCCCATTCAAAAACATTCAGTACTTC.

The DNA for the CDR3 is TGTGCCAGCAGCCTCTCGGGGCTGGGAGCCAAAAACATTCAGTACTTC. Its translation: CASSLSGLGAKNIQYF. The rearrangement links TRBV7-2 to TRBJ2-4, with D possibly being TRBD1 or TRBD2 (5 bases each). Trimming left V 5 bases short and J 0 bases short, with 14 bases between. The CDR3 length is 16 residues. CDR1 is SGHTA and CDR2 is FQGNSA in the germline V gene.

The V and J genes are TRBV30 and TRBJ2-1; D ambiguous. The ends were cut back, 2 bases at V and 13 bases at J, with 27 bases in the middle. From germline, CDR1 is GTSNPN and CDR2 SVGIG (reference sequence). The CDR3 runs 16 residues. CDR3 region: CAWSLTGVEIQETQFF. CDR3 coding DNA: TGTGCCTGGAGTCTCACTGGGGTGGAGATCCAAGAGACCCAGTTCTTC.

V is TRBV27 and J is TRBJ2-1; 7 bases line up with TRBD1. The tail of the sequence fits TRBJ2-7 better, so the J call may be wrong. The CDR3 has 16 amino acids. Germline V gives CDR1 MNHEY, CDR2 SMNVEV (reference sequence). The CDR3 protein is CASAGLGGRDPDTQYF. In DNA form, the CDR3 reads TGTGCCAGCGCGGGTCTAGGGGGCCGTGACCCAGATACGCAGTACTTC.

On this clonotype itself: At one of its ends the junction is not consistent with the germline gene, which may arise from a read error. The chain couples TRBV10-3 to TRBJ2-3, with 9 nucleotides matching TRBD2. Germline CDR1 and CDR2: ENHRY and SYGVKD. This CDR3 is built from 14 residues. The CDR3 loop is CAIRGRGGKNTQYF. CDR3 coding DNA: TGCGCCATCAGAGGGCGGGGGGGCAAAAATACTCAGTATTTC.

This clonotype was observed at least ten times. This sequence joins TRBV7-6 and TRBJ1-1; 7 bases fit TRBD1. The germline V gene encodes CDR1 SGHVS and CDR2 FNYEAQ. This CDR3 spans 16 amino acids. V lost 1 base, J lost 4 bases, and 9 bases stayed unmatched. The CDR3 region is CASSLEGGAGGTEAFF. The CDR3 region has the DNA TGTGCCAGCAGCTTAGAGGGGGGGGCAGGGGGCACTGAAGCTTTCTTT.

The genes are TRBV5-1 and TRBJ2-2; D perhaps matches TRBD1 (6 bases). This CDR3 is 16 amino acids long. Trimming stripped 5 bases from V and 3 bases from J, with 17 bases between. The germline gives CDR1 SGHRS, CDR2 YFSETQ. The CDR3 DNA reads TGCGCCAGCAGTACTACAGGGAAGGGCGACACCGGGGAGCTGTTTTTT. It yields the protein CASSTTGKGDTGELFF.

About this clonotype itself: A junction boundary mismatches the germline segment, possibly from a read error. V gene TRBV10-3 combines with J gene TRBJ2-3; tentative D call: TRBD2 (6 bases). Germline V CDR1 and CDR2: ENHRY, SYGVKD. This CDR3 comprises 15 residues. DNA of the CDR3: TGTGCCGGGGGGTCCGGGGCTAGTGACGGAGATACGCAGTATTTC. Protein: CAGGSGASDGDTQYF.

J is TRBJ2-2 and V is TRBV6-1; TRBD1 matches at 8 bases. The V gene's germline CDR1 is MNHNS and CDR2 SASEGT. The V segment lost 1 base and the J segment 16 bases; nucleotides outside the gene matches: 11. CDR3 length: 14 residues. The CDR3 is CASSEGTGTGTQFF. CDR3 in DNA: TGTGCCAGCAGTGAAGGGACAGGGACCGGGACGCAGTTTTTT.

The V and J genes are TRBV7-2 and TRBJ2-1; 9 bases are a match to TRBD2. V shed 6 bases and J 6 bases; nucleotides not matched to a gene: 3. This CDR3 spans 13 amino acids. Germline loops: CDR1 SGHTA, CDR2 FQGNSA. The CDR3 bases are TGTGCCAGCAGGAATAGCGGGAGCAATGAGCAGTTCTTC. Its translation is CASRNSGSNEQFF.

This chain joins TRBV7-6 and TRBJ2-3, with D perhaps being TRBD1 or TRBD2 (5 bases each). The CDR3 is 17 amino acids. Germline CDR1 is SGHVS and CDR2 is FNYEAQ. Trimming stripped 5 bases from V and 9 bases from J, with 27 bases between. In DNA form, the CDR3 reads TGTGCCAGCAGCCCAGAGTCCGGGGCCCCCCTGGGCGAGACGCAGTATTTT. This encodes CASSPESGAPLGETQYF.